The T cell receptor beta chain under discussion was sequenced for a study of neurological immune-mediated disorders. Regarding the study as a whole: Expanded clones shared no identical CDR3 amino acid sequences across subjects, which suggested private TCR-beta repertoires in all groups.

Volunteers from a blood bank in Maryland, USA, made up the healthy controls. It was from 2 million PBMCs stored at -80 C that the unsorted libraries were obtained. The authors produced cDNA by 5'RACE using 10-nucleotide random UMIs. TCRdb analysed the 5' RACE reads with MiXCR anew, one entry per CDR3 protein. Among about 35,000 distinct CDR3 sequences listed, around 7.8% were seen once. Germline values: CDR1 SQVTM, CDR2 ANQGSEA. J lost 2 bases, V lost 1 base, and 6 bases had no gene match. CDR3 size: 15 residues. This clonotype occurred many times. Its antigen is unidentified. Sequenced: PBMCs. The chain recombines TRBV29-1 with TRBJ1-1; 8 bases are shared with TRBD1. This TCR was sampled from a woman aged 40 to 50 in good health. The CDR3 coding sequence is TGCAGCGTTGAAGTAGCGGGACAGGAAAACACTGAAGCTTTCTTT. This codes for CSVEVAGQENTEAFF.